This T cell receptor (beta chain) was observed in a study of technical replicates of blood from a handful of donors. The repertoire was sequenced with immunoSEQ multiplex PCR; TCRdb's copy has only in-frame clones and lacks some. The sample lists almost 65,000 clones, roughly 86% occurring once. Germline-derived CDR1 and CDR2 are SEHNR and FQNEAQ (reference sequence). The germline V and J ends were trimmed by 8 bases and 5 bases, with 16 bases remaining between them. This CDR3 comprises 13 residues. This clonotype was obtained from a human donor in good health. Some clones in this sample may be carry-over from other donors' samples. Sequencing used PBMCs. The genes are TRBV7-9 and TRBJ2-7, with D maybe TRBD2 (6 bases). In DNA form, the CDR3 reads TGTGCCAGCGGGAGGCTGGGCCGGGACGAGCAGTACTTC. This gives the protein CASGRLGRDEQYF.